This passage covers 3 T cell receptor beta chains from one sample sequenced in a study of T-cell reconstitution after alpha-beta-depleted transplantation in children. Library preparation (for TCRbeta) was performed with unique molecular identifiers. TCRdb passed the PCR reads through MiXCR, listing each CDR3 protein once. The top ten clones hold roughly 3.9% of a sample with about 610,000 distinct CDR3 sequences, roughly a tenth of them seen once. The sample was PBMCs from the stem cell graft donor, taken from the stem cell graft. The source is a human donor who donated a stem cell graft to a child with acute myeloid leukemia.

This clonotype appeared many times. The gene calls are TRBV2 and TRBJ2-1; D gene unclear. The V gene lost 6 bases and the J gene lost 0 bases, with 15 bases spanning the gap. The germline V gene has CDR1 SNHLY and CDR2 FYNNEI. This CDR3 is 16 amino acids long. The CDR3 reads CASSSRPLTSYNEQFF. The CDR3, as DNA: TGTGCCAGCAGCAGCAGACCGCTTACCTCCTACAATGAGCAGTTCTTC.

This clonotype has ten or more counts. The chain combines TRBV10-3 with TRBJ2-7; D remains unclear. The germline V gene has CDR1 ENHRY and CDR2 SYGVKD. Trimming stripped 0 bases from V and 6 bases from J, with 15 bases between. The length of the CDR3 is 15 residues. The CDR3 DNA sequence: TGTGCCATCAGTGAGTCTCGACCAGAAGTCGGCGAGCAGTACTTC. Translating it yields CAISESRPEVGEQYF.

This clonotype was counted at least ten times. The chain couples TRBV5-1 to TRBJ2-7, with D uncertain. Germline CDR1 SGHRS, CDR2 YFSETQ. This CDR3 has 12 amino acids. V gave up 1 base and J gave up 2 bases, with 4 bases separating them. CDR3 nucleotide sequence: TGCGCCAGCAGCTTGCCCGCCTACGAGCAGTACTTC. Protein sequence: CASSLPAYEQYF.